Below, 23 T cell receptor beta chains from the same sample are listed, as sequenced in a study of monozygotic twins with inflammatory bowel disease (dated by TCRdb to between 2018 and 2021). Libraries were built with 5' RACE. The listed sequencing device is Illumina HiSeq 2500. The reads, reprocessed by TCRdb, yield one row per CDR3 protein sequence and no DNA. The table for this sample records over 150,000 distinct CDR3 sequences. Of the sample, under 3.5% falls within the top ten clones. Sequences were obtained from blood. These receptors all come from a human donor with ulcerative colitis or Crohn's disease, or a healthy co-twin of an affected twin (not recorded which).

The chain is built from TRBV28 and TRBJ1-4; TCRdb's D call of TRBD1 is untestable without DNA. The germline V gene encodes CDR1 MDHEN and CDR2 SYDVKM. The CDR3 is 15 amino acids. The CDR3 loop reads CASSPSSRGLEKLFF.

The CDR3 region is CASSLSQGLNTEAFF. This rearrangement joins TRBV28 to TRBJ1-1; the D gene TCRdb calls, TRBD1, cannot be checked with no DNA. The CDR3 spans 15 residues. Per the germline V gene, CDR1 is MDHEN and CDR2 is SYDVKM. The variable domain in full, completed from reference TRBV28 and TRBJ1-1, reads DVKVTQSSRYLVKRTGEKVFLECVQDMDHENMFWYRQDPGLGLRLIYFSYDVKMKEKGDIPEGYSVSREKKERFSLILESASTNQTSMYLCASSLSQGLNTEAFFGQGTRLTVV.

The CDR3 protein is CASSLSGTLGEQFF. The V gene is TRBV28, the J gene TRBJ2-1; TCRdb's D call, TRBD2, is unchecked because there is no DNA. CDR3 size: 14 residues. Per the germline V gene, CDR1 is MDHEN and CDR2 is SYDVKM.

The CDR3 sequence is CASSPGTAYSNQPQHF. The chain joins TRBV11-2 to TRBJ1-5; TCRdb's D gene call, TRBD1, goes unchecked for lack of DNA. This CDR3 region has 16 residues. Germline assignment: CDR1 SGHAT and CDR2 FQNNGV.

This sequence joins TRBV5-1 and TRBJ1-1; TCRdb outputs TRBD1, but without DNA this stays unchecked. This CDR3 has 18 residues. Germline V gene sequence: CDR1 SGHRS, CDR2 YFSETQ. The CDR3 loop is CASTKRIPGQGYDTEAFF. Full variable domain (remainder filled in from reference TRBV5-1 and TRBJ1-1): KAGVTQTPRYLIKTRGQQVTLSCSPISGHRSVSWYQQTPGQGLQFLFEYFSETQRNKGNFPGRFSGRQFSNSRSEMNVSTLELGDSALYLCASTKRIPGQGYDTEAFFGQGTRLTVV.

The chain couples TRBV18 to TRBJ2-7; TCRdb proposes TRBD2, but this gene call is untestable without DNA. Germline lookup yields CDR1 KGHSH and CDR2 LQKENI. The CDR3 extends over 14 amino acids. The CDR3 loop reads CASSPRRDQYEQYF.

CDR3 sequence: CATSRGAGETQYF. This chain connects TRBV15 to TRBJ2-5; as DNA is missing, the TRBD2 call by TCRdb cannot be tested. The CDR3 runs to 13 residues. Per germline, CDR1 LNHNV and CDR2 YYDKDF (reference sequence).

This chain uses TRBV7-2 with TRBJ2-7. CDR1 SGHTA and CDR2 FQGNSA come from the germline V gene. The CDR3 contains 13 residues. The CDR3: CASSSWVTYEQYF.

V and J are TRBV19 and TRBJ1-2; no DNA is available, so the TRBD1 call from TCRdb remains unchecked. This CDR3 has 12 amino acids. Germline values: CDR1 LNHDA, CDR2 SQIVND (reference sequence). The CDR3 sequence is CASSPGIYGYTF.

This chain uses TRBV12-3 or TRBV12-4 with TRBJ1-2; TCRdb proposes TRBD1, but this gene call is untestable without DNA. CDR3 length equals 14 residues. The CDR3 region is CASSQFRGEEGYTF.

The chain carries TRBV12-3 or TRBV12-4 and TRBJ2-7. This CDR3 contains 13 residues. This chain's CDR3 is CASSLALRYEQYF.

The CDR3 region is CASSSGQGYSPLHF. This sequence joins TRBV7-9 and TRBJ1-6; TCRdb's assignment of TRBD1 cannot be checked, as there is no DNA. This CDR3 contains 14 residues. Germline-derived CDR1 and CDR2 are SEHNR and FQNEAQ (reference sequence).

V usage is TRBV29-1 and J usage is TRBJ2-7; checking the TCRdb D call of TRBD1 is not possible without DNA. CDR1 and CDR2 (germline): SQVTM, ANQGSEA. The CDR3 is 13 residues long. The chain's CDR3 is CSVVSGGAGEQYF.

This chain joins TRBV3-1 and TRBJ2-7. This CDR3 has 12 residues. CDR1 and CDR2 from the germline V gene are LGHDT and YNNKEL (reference sequence). This CDR3 reads CASSQRDYEQYF.

V gene TRBV2 combines with J gene TRBJ2-3; TCRdb reports TRBD1, a call that lacks DNA to check it against. Germline assignment: CDR1 SNHLY and CDR2 FYNNEI. The CDR3 contains 13 residues. The CDR3 here is CASRSGGTDTQYF.

The chain has TRBV9 and TRBJ2-3; TCRdb reports TRBD2, a call that lacks DNA to check it against. CDR1 is SGDLS, CDR2 YYNGEE, per germline. The CDR3 has 16 amino acids. CDR3 region: CASSVDSGRSTDTQYF.

The chain has TRBV5-6 and TRBJ2-1; TCRdb outputs TRBD2, but without DNA this stays unchecked. The CDR3 has 18 residues. CDR1 is SGHDT, CDR2 YYEEEE, per germline. The CDR3 spells CASSLFLSGRISYNEQFF.

V and J are TRBV12-3 or TRBV12-4 and TRBJ2-1; TCRdb's D gene call, TRBD1, goes unchecked for lack of DNA. There are 15 residues in the CDR3. This chain's CDR3 is CASSQGRGGYNEQFF.

The V and J genes are TRBV6-2 or TRBV6-3 and TRBJ2-6; TCRdb's D gene call, TRBD1, goes unchecked for lack of DNA. The CDR3 sequence is 16 residues long. Germline V lookup: CDR1 MNHEY, CDR2 SVGEGT. The CDR3 sequence: CASSFRVFSGANVLTF.

This CDR3 reads CASRLTSGTQYF. The V and J genes are TRBV2 and TRBJ2-5; absent DNA, TCRdb's TRBD2 call cannot be checked. Germline CDR1 and CDR2: SNHLY and FYNNEI. The CDR3 length is 12 residues.

This chain joins TRBV5-1 and TRBJ1-3. This CDR3 is built from 16 residues. Germline V gives CDR1 SGHRS, CDR2 YFSETQ. The CDR3 loop is CASSSRTGSSGNTIYF.

V and J are TRBV7-2 and TRBJ2-3; absent DNA, TCRdb's TRBD1 call cannot be checked. CDR1 SGHTA and CDR2 FQGNSA come from the germline V gene. The CDR3 runs to 14 residues. The CDR3 spells CASSWDRATDTQYF.

CDR3 sequence reads: CSASRWGGSYNEQFF. The rearrangement uses TRBV20-1 and TRBJ2-1. The germline V gene encodes CDR1 DFQATT and CDR2 SNEGSKA (reference sequence). The CDR3 totals 15 residues.